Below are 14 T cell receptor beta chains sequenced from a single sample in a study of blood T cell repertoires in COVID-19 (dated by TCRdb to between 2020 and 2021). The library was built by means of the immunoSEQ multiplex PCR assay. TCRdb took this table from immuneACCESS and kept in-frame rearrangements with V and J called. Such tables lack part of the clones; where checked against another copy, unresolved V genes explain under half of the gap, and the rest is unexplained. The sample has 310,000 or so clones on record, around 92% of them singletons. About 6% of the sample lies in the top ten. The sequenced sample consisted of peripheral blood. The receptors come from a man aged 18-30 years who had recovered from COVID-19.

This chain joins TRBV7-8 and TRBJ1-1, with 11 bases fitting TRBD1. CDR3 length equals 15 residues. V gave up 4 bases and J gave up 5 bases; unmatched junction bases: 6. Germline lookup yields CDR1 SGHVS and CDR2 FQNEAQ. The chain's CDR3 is CASSYRTGGFTEAFF. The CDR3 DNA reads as TGTGCCAGCAGCTACCGGACAGGGGGCTTTACTGAAGCTTTCTTT. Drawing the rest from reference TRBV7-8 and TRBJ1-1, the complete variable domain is GAGVSQSPRYKVAKRGQDVALRCDPISGHVSLFWYQQALGQGPEFLTYFQNEAQLDKSGLPSDRFFAERPEGSVSTLKIQRTQQEDSAVYLCASSYRTGGFTEAFFGQGTRLTVV.

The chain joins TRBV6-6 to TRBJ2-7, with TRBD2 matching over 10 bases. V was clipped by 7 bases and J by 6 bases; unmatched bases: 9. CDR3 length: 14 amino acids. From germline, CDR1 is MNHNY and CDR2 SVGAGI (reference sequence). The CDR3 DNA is TGTGCCAGCAATCTAGCGGGGGCTCTCGGCGAGCAGTACTTC. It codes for CASNLAGALGEQYF.

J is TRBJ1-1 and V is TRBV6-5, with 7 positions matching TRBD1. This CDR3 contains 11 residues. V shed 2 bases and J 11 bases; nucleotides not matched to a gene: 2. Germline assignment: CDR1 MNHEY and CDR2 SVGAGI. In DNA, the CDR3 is TGTGCCAGCAGTTACAGGGGGCTGGCTTTCTTT. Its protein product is CASSYRGLAFF.

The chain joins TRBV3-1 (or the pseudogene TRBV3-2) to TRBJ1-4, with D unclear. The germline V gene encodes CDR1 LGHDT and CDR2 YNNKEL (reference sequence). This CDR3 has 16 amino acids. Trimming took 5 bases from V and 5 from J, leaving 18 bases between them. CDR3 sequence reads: CASSNLRTLRNEKLFF. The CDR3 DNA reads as TGTGCCAGCAGCAACCTCAGGACTCTCCGGAATGAAAAACTGTTTTTT.

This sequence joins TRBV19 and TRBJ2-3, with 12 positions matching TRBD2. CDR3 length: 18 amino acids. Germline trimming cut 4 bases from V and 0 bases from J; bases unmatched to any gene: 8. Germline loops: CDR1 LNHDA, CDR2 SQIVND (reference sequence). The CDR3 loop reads CASSTTSGRRWSTDTQYF. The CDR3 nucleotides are TGTGCCAGTAGTACAACTAGCGGGAGGAGGTGGAGCACAGATACGCAGTATTTT.

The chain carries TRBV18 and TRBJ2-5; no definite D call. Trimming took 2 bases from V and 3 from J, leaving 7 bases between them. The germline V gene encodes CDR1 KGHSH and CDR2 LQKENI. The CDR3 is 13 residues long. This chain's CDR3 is CASSPIAEETQYF. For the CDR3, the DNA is TGTGCCAGCTCACCAATTGCGGAAGAGACCCAGTACTTC. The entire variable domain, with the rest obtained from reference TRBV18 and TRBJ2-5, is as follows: NAGVMQNPRHLVRRRGQEARLRCSPMKGHSHVYWYRQLPEEGLKFMVYLQKENIIDESGMPKERFSAEFPKEGPSILRIQQVVRGDSAAYFCASSPIAEETQYFGPGTRLLVL.

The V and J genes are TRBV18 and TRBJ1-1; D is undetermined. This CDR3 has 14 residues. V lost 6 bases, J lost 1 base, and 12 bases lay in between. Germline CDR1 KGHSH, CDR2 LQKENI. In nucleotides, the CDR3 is TGTGCCAGCTCCCCCAAATCCCAGAACACTGAAGCTTTCTTT. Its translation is CASSPKSQNTEAFF. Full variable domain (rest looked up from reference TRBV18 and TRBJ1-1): NAGVMQNPRHLVRRRGQEARLRCSPMKGHSHVYWYRQLPEEGLKFMVYLQKENIIDESGMPKERFSAEFPKEGPSILRIQQVVRGDSAAYFCASSPKSQNTEAFFGQGTRLTVV.

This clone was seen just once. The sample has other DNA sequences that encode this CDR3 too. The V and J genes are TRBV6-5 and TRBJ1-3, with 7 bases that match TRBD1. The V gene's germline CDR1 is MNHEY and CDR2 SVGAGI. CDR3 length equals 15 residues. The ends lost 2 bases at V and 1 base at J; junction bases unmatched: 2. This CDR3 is CASSYTTGSGNTIYF. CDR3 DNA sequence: TGTGCCAGCAGTTACACGACAGGGTCTGGAAACACCATATATTTT.

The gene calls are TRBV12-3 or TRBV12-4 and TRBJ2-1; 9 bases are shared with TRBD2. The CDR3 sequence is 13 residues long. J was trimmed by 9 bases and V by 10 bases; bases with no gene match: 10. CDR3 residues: CAIWSGGFGEQFF. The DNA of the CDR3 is TGTGCCATCTGGAGCGGGGGGTTCGGTGAGCAGTTCTTC.

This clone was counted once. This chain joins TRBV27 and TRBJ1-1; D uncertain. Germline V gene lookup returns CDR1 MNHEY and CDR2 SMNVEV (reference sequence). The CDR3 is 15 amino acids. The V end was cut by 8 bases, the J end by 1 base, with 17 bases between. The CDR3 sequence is CASHLERPTNTEAFF. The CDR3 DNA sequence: TGTGCCAGCCACCTAGAGAGACCGACGAACACTGAAGCTTTCTTT.

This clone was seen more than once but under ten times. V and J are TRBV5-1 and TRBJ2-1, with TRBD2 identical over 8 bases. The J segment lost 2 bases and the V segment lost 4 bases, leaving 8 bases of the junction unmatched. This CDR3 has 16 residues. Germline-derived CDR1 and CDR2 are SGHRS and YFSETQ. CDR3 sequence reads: CASSPGLAGPYNEQFF. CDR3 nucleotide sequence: TGCGCCAGCAGCCCTGGACTAGCTGGGCCCTACAATGAGCAGTTCTTC.

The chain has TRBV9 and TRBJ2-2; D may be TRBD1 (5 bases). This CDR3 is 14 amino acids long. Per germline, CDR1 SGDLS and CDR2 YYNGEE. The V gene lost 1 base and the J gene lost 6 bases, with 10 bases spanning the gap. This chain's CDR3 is CASSVFKGPGELFF. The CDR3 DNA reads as TGTGCCAGCAGCGTATTTAAGGGGCCCGGGGAGCTGTTTTTT.

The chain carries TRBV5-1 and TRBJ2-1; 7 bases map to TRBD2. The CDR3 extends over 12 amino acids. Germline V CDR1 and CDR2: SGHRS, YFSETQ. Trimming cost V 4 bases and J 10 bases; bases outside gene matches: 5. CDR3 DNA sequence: TGCGCCAGCAGCCGGGGGGATGGCGAGCAGTTCTTC. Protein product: CASSRGDGEQFF.

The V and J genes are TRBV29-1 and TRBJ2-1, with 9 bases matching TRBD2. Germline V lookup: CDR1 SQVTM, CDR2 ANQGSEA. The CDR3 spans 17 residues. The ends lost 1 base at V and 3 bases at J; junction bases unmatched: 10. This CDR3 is CSVEVGPGLAGYNEQFF. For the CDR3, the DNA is TGCAGCGTTGAAGTGGGGCCGGGACTAGCCGGCTACAATGAGCAGTTCTTC.